These 31 T cell receptor beta chains originate from one sample sequenced in a study of PD-1 blockade in classical Hodgkin lymphoma. All trial patients relapsed after autologous stem cell transplantation. Profiled with immunoSEQ multiplex PCR; TCRdb holds only in-frame clones, not every one. The sample shows about 37,000 clones, about three quarters of them seen only once. The sequencing used peripheral blood mononuclear cells (PBMCs), collected at baseline. These receptors all come from a human donor with classical Hodgkin lymphoma.

CDR3 amino acids: CASKWRDRGHNEQFF. The CDR3 bases are TGTGCCAGCAAGTGGCGGGACAGGGGACACAATGAGCAGTTCTTC. The V and J genes are TRBV6-6 and TRBJ2-1; 10 bases are shared with TRBD1. CDR3 length equals 15 residues. The ends lost 7 bases at V and 5 bases at J; junction bases unmatched: 8. The germline CDR1 and CDR2 sequences are MNHNY and SVGAGI (reference sequence).

This clone was counted a single time. The chain has TRBV5-1 and TRBJ2-5; D possibly corresponds to TRBD2 (6 bases). CDR3 size: 15 residues. CDR1 is SGHRS, CDR2 YFSETQ, per germline. With 0 bases removed from V and 3 bases from J, the gap between germline ends came to 12 bases. The CDR3 loop reads CASSLAGGAEETQYF. The CDR3 DNA is TGCGCCAGCAGCTTGGCCGGCGGGGCGGAAGAGACCCAGTACTTC.

The chain links TRBV28 to TRBJ1-1, with D perhaps matching TRBD1 (6 bases). V lost 6 bases, J lost 6 bases, and 20 bases lay in between. Germline assignment: CDR1 MDHEN and CDR2 SYDVKM. The CDR3 totals 15 residues. CDR3 in DNA: TGTGCCAGCAGCCCACGTGGGGGGCTAGGCGCTGAAGCTTTCTTT. Translating it yields CASSPRGGLGAEAFF.

This clone has just one count. The V and J genes are TRBV5-6 and TRBJ2-1, with D possibly TRBD1 on 5 matching bases. The CDR3 sequence is 17 residues long. V was cut by 4 bases and J by 4 bases, with 21 bases left in between. Germline V lookup: CDR1 SGHDT, CDR2 YYEEEE. CDR3: CASSQGWSATQYNEQFF. The CDR3 DNA follows: TGTGCCAGCAGCCAGGGCTGGAGCGCCACCCAATACAATGAGCAGTTCTTC.

In its sample, this clone was seen once. The chain carries TRBV21-1 and TRBJ2-5; the table's D call, TRBD2, has no DNA check behind it. TRBV21-1 is a known pseudogene. The CDR3 totals 16 residues. Written as DNA, the CDR3 is TGTGCCAGCAGCAAAGAAGGATTAGCGGGAGGAGAGACCCAGTACTTC. Its protein product is CASSKEGLAGGETQYF.

This clone was observed a single time. The chain joins TRBV28 to TRBJ2-1; 7 positions agree with TRBD1. Germline-derived CDR1 and CDR2 are MDHEN and SYDVKM. CDR3 length: 17 residues. V shed 1 base and J 5 bases; nucleotides not matched to a gene: 11. CDR3 sequence: CASSLSIIGTENNEQFF. The CDR3 coding sequence is TGTGCCAGCAGTTTATCGATAATCGGGACAGAGAACAATGAGCAGTTCTTC.

This clone was seen a single time. V gene TRBV27 combines with J gene TRBJ1-5; D is undetermined. V lost 6 bases and J 1 base, leaving 10 bases between the germline ends. CDR3 length: 14 amino acids. Germline CDR1 is MNHEY and CDR2 is SMNVEV (reference sequence). CDR3 sequence: CASRWGDSNQPQHF. The CDR3 DNA reads as TGTGCCAGCAGATGGGGAGACAGCAATCAGCCCCAGCATTTT.

This chain joins TRBV27 and TRBJ2-5; TRBD1 might be the D (5 bases). Near its end, the DNA agrees better with TRBJ2-7, so the J call may be wrong. Germline CDR1 is MNHEY and CDR2 is SMNVEV (reference sequence). The CDR3 spans 14 residues. DNA for the CDR3: TGTGCCAGCAGTATTGGCCAGGGCTCCTACGAGCAGTACTTC. Protein product: CASSIGQGSYEQYF.

For this clone: Germline is not matched at one junction end, which may reflect a read error. V gene TRBV7-7 combines with J gene TRBJ1-4, with 9 nucleotides matching TRBD1. Germline values: CDR1 SSHAT, CDR2 FNYEAQ (reference sequence). There are 15 residues in the CDR3. This CDR3 is CASSQNRGQREKLFF. Here the CDR3 DNA reads TGTGCTAGCAGCCAGAACAGGGGGCAACGTGAAAAACTGTTTTTT. Using reference TRBV7-7 and TRBJ1-4 for the parts outside the CDR3, the full variable domain is GAGVSQSPRYKVTKRGQDVTLRCDPISSHATLYWYQQALGQGPEFLTYFNYEAQPDKSGLPSDRFSAERPEGSISTLTIQRTEQRDSAMYRCASSQNRGQREKLFFGSGTQLSVL.

As to this clone: This specimen includes other DNA sequences encoding the same CDR3. The V gene is TRBV6-5, the J gene TRBJ1-1; 7 bases fit TRBD1. The CDR3 totals 15 residues. The J segment lost 4 bases and the V segment lost 5 bases, leaving 10 bases of the junction unmatched. The germline V gene encodes CDR1 MNHEY and CDR2 SVGAGI. This CDR3 is CASSPRQGMTTEAFF. The CDR3 nucleotides read TGTGCCAGCAGTCCCCGACAGGGCATGACCACTGAAGCTTTCTTT.

This sequence joins TRBV11-1 and TRBJ2-7, with 9 positions matching TRBD2. The CDR3 is made up of 15 amino acids. Germline loops: CDR1 SGHAT, CDR2 FQDESV (reference sequence). J lost 4 bases, V lost 4 bases, and 8 bases had no gene match. The CDR3 DNA is TGTGCCAGCAGCTGGTTAGCGGGAGACGGATACGAGCAGTACTTC. It yields the protein CASSWLAGDGYEQYF.

This clone has more than one count but fewer than ten. The rearrangement links TRBV5-1 to TRBJ1-1; the D is unclear. The CDR3 extends over 13 amino acids. The germline V gene has CDR1 SGHRS and CDR2 YFSETQ. Between the trimmed V and J ends, which lost 4 bases and 0 bases, there was a span of 7 bases. CDR3 bases: TGCGCCAGCAGCCCGATAGTGAACACTGAAGCTTTCTTT. Protein product: CASSPIVNTEAFF.

The rearrangement uses TRBV27 and TRBJ1-5, with no clear D. CDR3 size: 13 residues. V was trimmed by 3 bases and J by 3 bases, leaving 6 bases between them. Looked up from germline, CDR1 is MNHEY and CDR2 is SMNVEV (reference sequence). CDR3 residues: CASSLHTNQPQHF. CDR3 DNA sequence: TGTGCCAGCAGTTTGCATACCAATCAGCCCCAGCATTTT.

The chain carries TRBV5-1 and TRBJ1-1, with 7 bases that match TRBD1. The V gene end was trimmed by 2 bases and the J gene end by 8 bases; junction bases not matched to a gene: 9. The CDR3 covers 14 residues. Per germline, CDR1 SGHRS and CDR2 YFSETQ. CDR3 bases: TGCGCCAGCAGCTTAGAACGACAGGGCGAAGAAGCTTTCTTT. As protein: CASSLERQGEEAFF.

V usage is TRBV7-2 and J usage is TRBJ2-3, with 13 bases lining up with TRBD2. Trimming at V came to 6 bases and at J to 8 bases, leaving 8 bases not matched to a gene. This CDR3 has 15 amino acids. From germline, CDR1 is SGHTA and CDR2 FQGNSA. The DNA of the CDR3 is TGTGCCAGCAGTCCTGGACTAGCGGGAGAGGGTACGCAGTATTTT. As protein: CASSPGLAGEGTQYF.

The V and J genes are TRBV7-9 and TRBJ2-5; tentative D call: TRBD1 (6 bases). Trimming took 5 bases from V and 4 from J, leaving 20 bases between them. Looked up from germline, CDR1 is SEHNR and CDR2 is FQNEAQ (reference sequence). This CDR3 region has 16 residues. This chain's CDR3 is CASSLMDSLRPETQYF. DNA for the CDR3: TGTGCCAGCAGCCTCATGGACAGCCTGAGGCCAGAGACCCAGTACTTC. Looking up the rest from reference TRBV7-9 and TRBJ2-5 gives the full variable domain: DTGVSQNPRHKITKRGQNVTFRCDPISEHNRLYWYRQTLGQGPEFLTYFQNEAQLEKSRLLSDRFSAERPKGSFSTLEIQRTEQGDSAMYLCASSLMDSLRPETQYFGPGTRLLVL.

This clone showed up just a few times. The rearrangement joins TRBV7-2 to TRBJ1-5, with TRBD1 identical over 7 bases. The CDR3 is 15 residues long. With 1 base clipped from V and 5 bases from J, the junction kept 5 bases outside the gene matches. From germline, CDR1 is SGHTA and CDR2 FQGNSA. The chain's CDR3 is CASSLVGGADQPQHF. DNA for the CDR3: TGTGCCAGCAGCTTAGTAGGGGGCGCTGATCAGCCCCAGCATTTT.

This clone was recorded once. The rearrangement uses TRBV4-1 and TRBJ2-2; D gene uncertain. The germline gives CDR1 MGHRA, CDR2 YSYEKL. This CDR3 region has 18 residues. V lost 1 base, J lost 0 bases, and 15 bases lay in between. The CDR3 bases are TGCGCCAGCAGCCAAGTCGATATGGGATTCGCGAACACCGGGGAGCTGTTTTTT. Protein product: CASSQVDMGFANTGELFF.

CDR3 loop: CASSGTGVPYEQYF. The CDR3 DNA reads as TGTGCCAGCAGCGGAACAGGGGTCCCCTACGAGCAGTACTTC. The chain has TRBV9 and TRBJ2-7; 7 bases align to TRBD1. CDR1 and CDR2 (germline): SGDLS, YYNGEE. Unmatched junction bases numbered 5, after V lost 3 bases and J lost 2 bases. The CDR3 has 14 amino acids.

This clone was recorded only once. This chain uses TRBV6-1 with TRBJ2-7; D unclear. Trimming stripped 2 bases from V and 5 bases from J, with 13 bases between. This CDR3 has 14 residues. The germline gives CDR1 MNHNS, CDR2 SASEGT. This CDR3 is CASSEFARLNEQYF. The CDR3 nucleotides read TGTGCCAGCAGTGAATTTGCAAGGTTGAACGAGCAGTACTTC.

In this sample, this clone is medium-sized. V gene TRBV5-1 combines with J gene TRBJ2-7; no clear D gene. Germline V lookup: CDR1 SGHRS, CDR2 YFSETQ. The ends were cut back, 4 bases at V and 2 bases at J, with 16 bases in the middle. This CDR3 spans 15 amino acids. DNA of the CDR3: TGCGCCAGCAGCCATCATATTCAAGTGCCCTACGAGCAGTACTTC. Amino acids: CASSHHIQVPYEQYF.

V usage is TRBV6-6 and J usage is TRBJ1-2; D is perhaps TRBD1 (5 bases). Germline V gene data show CDR1 as MNHNY and CDR2 as SVGAGI (reference sequence). There are 14 residues in the CDR3. V lost 5 bases and J 8 bases, leaving 18 bases between the germline ends. The CDR3 protein is CASSARLGGVGYTF. CDR3 DNA: TGTGCCAGCAGTGCACGACTTGGGGGTGTGGGCTACACCTTC.

V usage is TRBV28 and J usage is TRBJ2-7, with TRBD2 identical over 14 bases. CDR1 MDHEN and CDR2 SYDVKM come from the germline V gene. The CDR3 extends over 14 amino acids. J lost 9 bases, V lost 4 bases, and 5 bases had no gene match. The CDR3 nucleotides are TGTGCCAGCAGTTCCGGGACTAGCGGGAGTATGCAGTACTTC. Protein: CASSSGTSGSMQYF.

This clone was detected only once. The junction differs from germline at one of its ends, possibly a read error. This chain connects TRBV5-1 to TRBJ2-7, with TRBD2 matching 8 bases. Germline V CDR1 and CDR2: SGHRS, YFSETQ. The length of the CDR3 is 12 residues. This chain's CDR3 is CASSEADPGGDF. The DNA for the CDR3 is TGCGCCAGCAGCGAAGCAGATCCGGGAGGGGACTTC.

V is TRBV7-6 and J is TRBJ2-7; 7 bases align to TRBD2. After removal of 0 bases from V and 2 bases from J, the junction contained 10 bases not matched to a gene. The CDR3 runs 17 residues. CDR1 is SGHVS and CDR2 is FNYEAQ in the germline V gene. The CDR3 loop reads CASSLAGGPGLTYEQYF. CDR3 in DNA: TGTGCCAGCAGCTTAGCTGGGGGACCGGGACTAACCTACGAGCAGTACTTC.

The chain recombines TRBV7-9 with TRBJ2-7, with TRBD1 identical over 9 bases. Unmatched junction bases numbered 6, after V lost 5 bases and J lost 1 base. Germline CDR1 reads SEHNR; CDR2 reads FQNEAQ (reference sequence). This CDR3 spans 15 amino acids. The CDR3 is CASSVGTGPSYEQYF. The CDR3 coding sequence is TGTGCCAGCAGCGTAGGGACAGGGCCTTCCTACGAGCAGTACTTC. Combining the CDR3 with reference TRBV7-9 and TRBJ2-7 gives the whole variable domain DTGVSQNPRHKITKRGQNVTFRCDPISEHNRLYWYRQTLGQGPEFLTYFQNEAQLEKSRLLSDRFSAERPKGSFSTLEIQRTEQGDSAMYLCASSVGTGPSYEQYFGPGTRLTVT.

V usage is TRBV4-1 and J usage is TRBJ1-6, with 10 bases lining up with TRBD1. J gave up 0 bases and V 3 bases, and 8 bases lay outside the gene matches. Germline CDR1 reads MGHRA; CDR2 reads YSYEKL. The CDR3 consists of 19 residues. The CDR3 reads CASSHSRDRGASYNSPLHF. The DNA for the CDR3 is TGCGCCAGCAGCCACTCCCGGGACAGGGGAGCCTCCTATAATTCACCCCTCCACTTT.

This chain connects TRBV21-1 to TRBJ2-5. TRBV21-1 is a known pseudogene. The CDR3 has 14 residues. CDR3 nucleotide sequence: TGTGCCAGCAGCAAACGAAAGGGTGGGCCGGCCCAGTACTTC. The encoded protein is CASSKRKGGPAQYF.

The chain is built from TRBV7-9 and TRBJ2-7; D not resolved. The CDR3 runs to 12 residues. CDR1 is SEHNR, CDR2 FQNEAQ, per germline (reference sequence). Deletions cut 6 bases from V and 12 bases from J, with 18 bases between. The CDR3 DNA follows: TGTGCCAGCAGTCCGGGCTTTGGAGTAGCGTACTTC. This sequence encodes CASSPGFGVAYF.

V is TRBV6-5 and J is TRBJ1-2, with D tentatively TRBD1 (5 bases). Trimming shortened V by 2 bases and J by 7 bases, and 14 bases separated the two germline ends. The CDR3 length is 14 residues. CDR1 and CDR2 from the germline V gene are MNHEY and SVGAGI. This CDR3 is CASSYRQWGSGYTF. The CDR3 nucleotides read TGTGCCAGCAGTTACAGACAGTGGGGCAGTGGCTACACCTTC.

V gene TRBV10-1 combines with J gene TRBJ2-1; the D is unclear. The CDR3 has 14 amino acids. The germline V and J ends were trimmed by 6 bases and 7 bases, with 16 bases remaining between them. CDR1 is WNHNN, CDR2 SYGVQD, per germline (reference sequence). CDR3 bases: TGCGCCAGCAGCCCCGGAGCCTATGGGAATGAGCAGTTCTTC. Translating it yields CASSPGAYGNEQFF.